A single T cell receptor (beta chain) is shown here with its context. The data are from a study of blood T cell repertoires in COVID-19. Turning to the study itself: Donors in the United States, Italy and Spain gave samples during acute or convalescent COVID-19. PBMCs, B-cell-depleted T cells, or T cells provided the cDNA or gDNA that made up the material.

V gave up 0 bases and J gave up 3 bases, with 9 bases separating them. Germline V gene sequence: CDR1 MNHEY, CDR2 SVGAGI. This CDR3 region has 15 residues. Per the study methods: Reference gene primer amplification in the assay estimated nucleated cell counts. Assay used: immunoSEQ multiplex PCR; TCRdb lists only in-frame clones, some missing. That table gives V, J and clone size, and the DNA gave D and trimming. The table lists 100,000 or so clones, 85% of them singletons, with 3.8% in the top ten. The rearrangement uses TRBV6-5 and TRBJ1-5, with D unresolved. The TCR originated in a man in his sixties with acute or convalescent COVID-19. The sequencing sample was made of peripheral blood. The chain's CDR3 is CASSYSGRANQPQHF. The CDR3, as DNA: TGTGCCAGCAGTTACTCAGGGAGGGCCAATCAGCCCCAGCATTTT.